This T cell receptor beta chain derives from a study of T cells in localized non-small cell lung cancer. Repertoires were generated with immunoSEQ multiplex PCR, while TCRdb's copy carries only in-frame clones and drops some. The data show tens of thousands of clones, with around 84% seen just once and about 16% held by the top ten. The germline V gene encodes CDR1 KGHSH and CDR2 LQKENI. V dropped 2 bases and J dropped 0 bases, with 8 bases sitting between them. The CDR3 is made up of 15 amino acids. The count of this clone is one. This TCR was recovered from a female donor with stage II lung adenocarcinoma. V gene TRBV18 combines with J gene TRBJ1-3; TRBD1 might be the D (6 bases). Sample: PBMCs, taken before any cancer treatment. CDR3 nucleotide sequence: TGTGCCAGCTCACCAGGGGGCGCCTCTGGAAACACCATATATTTT. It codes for CASSPGGASGNTIYF.